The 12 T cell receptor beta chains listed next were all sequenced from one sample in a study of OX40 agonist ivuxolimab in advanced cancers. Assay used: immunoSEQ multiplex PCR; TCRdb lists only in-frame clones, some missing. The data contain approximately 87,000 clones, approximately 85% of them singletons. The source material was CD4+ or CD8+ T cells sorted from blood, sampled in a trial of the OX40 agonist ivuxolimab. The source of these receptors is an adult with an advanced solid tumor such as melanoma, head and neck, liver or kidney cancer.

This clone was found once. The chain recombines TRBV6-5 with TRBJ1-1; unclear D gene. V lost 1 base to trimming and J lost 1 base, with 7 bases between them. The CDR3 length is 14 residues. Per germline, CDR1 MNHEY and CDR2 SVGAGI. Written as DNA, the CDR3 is TGTGCCAGCAGTTACTTGGCCGAGAACACTGAAGCTTTCTTT. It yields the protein CASSYLAENTEAFF.

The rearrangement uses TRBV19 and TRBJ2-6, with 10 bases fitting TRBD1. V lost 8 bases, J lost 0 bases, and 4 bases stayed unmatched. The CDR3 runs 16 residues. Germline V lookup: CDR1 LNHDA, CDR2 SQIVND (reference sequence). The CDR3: CASGDRGSSGANVLTF. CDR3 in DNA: TGTGCCAGTGGGGACAGGGGATCCTCTGGGGCCAACGTCCTGACTTTC.

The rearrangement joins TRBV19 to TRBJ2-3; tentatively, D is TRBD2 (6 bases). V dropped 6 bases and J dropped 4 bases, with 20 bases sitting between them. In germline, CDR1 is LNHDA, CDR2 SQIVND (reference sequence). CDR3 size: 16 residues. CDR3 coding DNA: TGTGCCAGTAGAGGGAGGAAGGCCTTTCCCTCAGATACGCAGTATTTT. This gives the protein CASRGRKAFPSDTQYF.

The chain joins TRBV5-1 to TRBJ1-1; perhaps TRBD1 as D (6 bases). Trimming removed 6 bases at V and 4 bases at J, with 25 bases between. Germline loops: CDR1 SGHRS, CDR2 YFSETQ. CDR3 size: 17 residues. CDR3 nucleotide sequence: TGCGCCAGCAAGGGGGGGGCCCTTGAGGGTCTCACCACTGAAGCTTTCTTT. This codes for CASKGGALEGLTTEAFF.

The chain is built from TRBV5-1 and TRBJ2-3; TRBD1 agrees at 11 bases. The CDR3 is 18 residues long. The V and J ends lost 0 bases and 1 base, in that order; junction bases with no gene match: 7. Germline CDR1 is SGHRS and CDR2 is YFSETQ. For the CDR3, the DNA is TGCGCCAGCAGCTTGGCCGGGAGGACAGGGGGCGGCACAGATACGCAGTATTTT. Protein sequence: CASSLAGRTGGGTDTQYF.

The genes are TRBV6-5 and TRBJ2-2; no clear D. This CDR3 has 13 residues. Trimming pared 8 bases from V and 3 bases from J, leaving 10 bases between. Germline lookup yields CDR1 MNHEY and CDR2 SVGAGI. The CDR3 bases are TGTGCCAGCCGCCGCGGAGACACCGGGGAGCTGTTTTTT. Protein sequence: CASRRGDTGELFF.

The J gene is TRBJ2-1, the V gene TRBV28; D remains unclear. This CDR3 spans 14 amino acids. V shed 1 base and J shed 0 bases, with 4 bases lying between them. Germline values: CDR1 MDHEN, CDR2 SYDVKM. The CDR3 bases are TGTGCCAGCAGTTTATTAAACTCCTACAATGAGCAGTTCTTC. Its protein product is CASSLLNSYNEQFF.

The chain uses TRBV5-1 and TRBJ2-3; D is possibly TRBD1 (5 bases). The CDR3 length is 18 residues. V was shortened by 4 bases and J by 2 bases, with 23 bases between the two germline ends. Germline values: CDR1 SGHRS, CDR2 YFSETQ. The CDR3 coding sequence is TGCGCCAGCAGCCCTACTACAACTACCACAGGACCCACAGATACGCAGTATTTT. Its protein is CASSPTTTTTGPTDTQYF.

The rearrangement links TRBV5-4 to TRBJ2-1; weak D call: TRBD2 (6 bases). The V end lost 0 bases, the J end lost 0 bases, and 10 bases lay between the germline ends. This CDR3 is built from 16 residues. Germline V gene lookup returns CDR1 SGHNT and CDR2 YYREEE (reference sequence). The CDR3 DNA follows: TGTGCCAGCAGCTTGGTTTACGGGAGCTCCTACAATGAGCAGTTCTTC. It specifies CASSLVYGSSYNEQFF.

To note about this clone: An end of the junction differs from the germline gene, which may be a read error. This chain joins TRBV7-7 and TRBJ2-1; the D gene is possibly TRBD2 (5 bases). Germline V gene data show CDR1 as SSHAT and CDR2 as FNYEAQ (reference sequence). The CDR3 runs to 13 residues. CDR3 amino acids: CASSLGAYNEQFF. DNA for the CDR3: TGTGCTAGCAGCTTGGGAGCTTACAATGAGCAGTTCTTC.

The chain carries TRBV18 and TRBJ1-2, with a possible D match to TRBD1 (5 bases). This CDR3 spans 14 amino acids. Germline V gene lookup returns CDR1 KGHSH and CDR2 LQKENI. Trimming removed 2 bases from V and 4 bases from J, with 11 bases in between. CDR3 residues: CASSPAAGSYGYTF. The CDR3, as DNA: TGTGCCAGCTCACCAGCCGCAGGGAGCTATGGCTACACCTTC. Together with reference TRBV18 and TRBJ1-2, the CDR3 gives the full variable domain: NAGVMQNPRHLVRRRGQEARLRCSPMKGHSHVYWYRQLPEEGLKFMVYLQKENIIDESGMPKERFSAEFPKEGPSILRIQQVVRGDSAAYFCASSPAAGSYGYTFGSGTRLTVV.

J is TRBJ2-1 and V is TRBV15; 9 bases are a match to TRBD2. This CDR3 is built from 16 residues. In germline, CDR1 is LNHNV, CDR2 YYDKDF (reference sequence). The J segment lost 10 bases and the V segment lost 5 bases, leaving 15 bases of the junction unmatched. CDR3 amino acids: CATSGKLAGVEGEQFF. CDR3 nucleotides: TGTGCCACCAGCGGAAAATTAGCGGGAGTTGAAGGGGAGCAGTTCTTC.